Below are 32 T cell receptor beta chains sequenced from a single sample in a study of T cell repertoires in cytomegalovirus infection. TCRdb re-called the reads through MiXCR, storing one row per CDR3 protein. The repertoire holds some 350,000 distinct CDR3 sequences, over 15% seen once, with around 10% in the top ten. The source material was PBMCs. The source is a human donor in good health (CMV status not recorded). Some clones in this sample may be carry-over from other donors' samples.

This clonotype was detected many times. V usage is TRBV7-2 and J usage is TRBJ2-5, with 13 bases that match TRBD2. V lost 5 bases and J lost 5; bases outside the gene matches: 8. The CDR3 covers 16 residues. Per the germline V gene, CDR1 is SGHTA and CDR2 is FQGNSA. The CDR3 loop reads CASSRGLAGADETQYF. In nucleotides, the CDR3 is TGTGCCAGCAGCCGAGGACTAGCGGGAGCAGACGAGACCCAGTACTTC.

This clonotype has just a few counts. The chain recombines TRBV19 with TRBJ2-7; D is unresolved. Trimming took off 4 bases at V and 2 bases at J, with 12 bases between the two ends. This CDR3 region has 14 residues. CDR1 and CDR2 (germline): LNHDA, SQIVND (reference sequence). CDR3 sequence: CASSTRTQTYEQYF. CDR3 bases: TGTGCCAGTAGTACCCGGACGCAAACCTACGAGCAGTACTTC.

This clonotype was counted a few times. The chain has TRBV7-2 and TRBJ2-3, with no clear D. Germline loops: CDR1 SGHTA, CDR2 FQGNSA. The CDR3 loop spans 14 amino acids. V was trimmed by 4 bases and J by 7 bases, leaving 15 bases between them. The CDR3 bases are TGTGCCAGCAGCTACGGACCGAGCACTAATACGCAGTATTTT. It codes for CASSYGPSTNTQYF.

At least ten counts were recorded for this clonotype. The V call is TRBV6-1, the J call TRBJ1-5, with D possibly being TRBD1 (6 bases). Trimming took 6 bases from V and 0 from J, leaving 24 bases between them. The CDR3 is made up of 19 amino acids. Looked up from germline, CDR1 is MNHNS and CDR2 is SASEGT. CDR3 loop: CASRAYRERGIDSNQPQHF. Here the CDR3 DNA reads TGTGCCAGCAGAGCATACAGGGAAAGGGGTATAGATAGCAATCAGCCCCAGCATTTT.

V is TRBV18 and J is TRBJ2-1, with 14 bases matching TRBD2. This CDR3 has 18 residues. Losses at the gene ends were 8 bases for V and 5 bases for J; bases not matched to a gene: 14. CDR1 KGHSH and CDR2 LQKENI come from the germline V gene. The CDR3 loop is CASTPGLAGELRNNEQFF. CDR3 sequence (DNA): TGTGCCAGCACTCCGGGACTAGCGGGAGAATTAAGGAACAATGAGCAGTTCTTC.

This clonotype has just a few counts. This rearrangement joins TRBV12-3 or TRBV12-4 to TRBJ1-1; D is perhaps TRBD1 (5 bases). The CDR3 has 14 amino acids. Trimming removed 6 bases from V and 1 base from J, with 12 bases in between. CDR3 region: CASSPGTTNTEAFF. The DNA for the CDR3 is TGTGCCAGCAGCCCCGGGACGACGAACACTGAAGCTTTCTTT.

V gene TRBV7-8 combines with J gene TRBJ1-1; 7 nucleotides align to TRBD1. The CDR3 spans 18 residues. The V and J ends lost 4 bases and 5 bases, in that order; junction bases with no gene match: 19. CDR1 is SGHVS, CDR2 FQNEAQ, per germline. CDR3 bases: TGTGCCAGCAGCTCGAGGGGGGGCGACAGGGAAGGACGGACTGAAGCTTTCTTT. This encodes CASSSRGGDREGRTEAFF. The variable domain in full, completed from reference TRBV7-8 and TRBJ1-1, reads GAGVSQSPRYKVAKRGQDVALRCDPISGHVSLFWYQQALGQGPEFLTYFQNEAQLDKSGLPSDRFFAERPEGSVSTLKIQRTQQEDSAVYLCASSSRGGDREGRTEAFFGQGTRLTVV.

In DNA form, the CDR3 reads TGCAGTGCTACTTCTAGCGGGAGAACTTTGAATGAGCAGTTCTTC. This translates into CSATSSGRTLNEQFF. The chain combines TRBV20-1 with TRBJ2-1; 10 bases are shared with TRBD2. Trimming cost V 4 bases and J 7 bases; bases outside gene matches: 10. CDR3 length: 15 amino acids. The V gene's germline CDR1 is DFQATT and CDR2 SNEGSKA (reference sequence).

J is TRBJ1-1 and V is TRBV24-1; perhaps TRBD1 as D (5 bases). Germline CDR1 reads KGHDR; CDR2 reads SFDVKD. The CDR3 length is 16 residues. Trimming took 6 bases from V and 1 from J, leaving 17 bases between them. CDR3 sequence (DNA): TGTGCCACCAGTCGGACAAACTGTTGGTGGAACACTGAAGCTTTCTTT. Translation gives CATSRTNCWWNTEAFF.

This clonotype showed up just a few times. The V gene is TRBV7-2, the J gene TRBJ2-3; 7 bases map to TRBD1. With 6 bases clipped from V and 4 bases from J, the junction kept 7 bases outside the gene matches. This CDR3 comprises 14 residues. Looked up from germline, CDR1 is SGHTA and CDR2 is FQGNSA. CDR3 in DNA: TGTGCCAGCAGGACAGGGCCAGTTTCAGATACGCAGTATTTT. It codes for CASRTGPVSDTQYF.

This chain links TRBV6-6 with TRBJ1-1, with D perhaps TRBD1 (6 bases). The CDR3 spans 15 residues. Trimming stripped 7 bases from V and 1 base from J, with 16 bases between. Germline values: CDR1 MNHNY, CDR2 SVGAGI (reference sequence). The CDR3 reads CASTSFGGQNTEAFF. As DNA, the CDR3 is TGTGCCAGCACTAGCTTCGGGGGGCAGAACACTGAAGCTTTCTTT.

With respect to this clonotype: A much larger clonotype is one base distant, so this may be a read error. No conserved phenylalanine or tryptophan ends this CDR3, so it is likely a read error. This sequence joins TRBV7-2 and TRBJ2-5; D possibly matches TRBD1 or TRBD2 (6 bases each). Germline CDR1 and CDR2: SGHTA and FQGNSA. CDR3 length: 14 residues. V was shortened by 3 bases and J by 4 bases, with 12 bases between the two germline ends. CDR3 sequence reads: CASSLYGGGETQYL. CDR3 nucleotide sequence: TGTGCCAGCAGCTTGTACGGAGGGGGAGAGACCCAGTACCTC.

CDR3 coding DNA: TGTGCCAGTAGTCTCCGGCGGGACTTAAATACGCAGTATTTT. Its protein product is CASSLRRDLNTQYF. The chain uses TRBV19 and TRBJ2-3; D may be TRBD2 (6 bases). This CDR3 has 14 residues. The V and J ends lost 5 bases and 7 bases respectively, with 16 bases between them. The germline V gene has CDR1 LNHDA and CDR2 SQIVND (reference sequence).

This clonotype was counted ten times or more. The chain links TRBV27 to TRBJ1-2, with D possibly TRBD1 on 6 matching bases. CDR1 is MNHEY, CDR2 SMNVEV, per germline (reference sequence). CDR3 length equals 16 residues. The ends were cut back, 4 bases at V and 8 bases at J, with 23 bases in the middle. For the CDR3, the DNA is TGTGCCAGCAGTTCTATCCTCTCACAGGGCTTAAAGGGCTACACCTTC. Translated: CASSSILSQGLKGYTF.

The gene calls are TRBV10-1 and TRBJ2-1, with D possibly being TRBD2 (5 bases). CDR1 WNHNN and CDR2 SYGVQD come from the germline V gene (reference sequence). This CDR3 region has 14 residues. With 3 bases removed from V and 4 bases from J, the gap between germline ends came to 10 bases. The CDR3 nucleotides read TGCGCCAGCAGTGACCTAGCCACATACAATGAGCAGTTCTTC. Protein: CASSDLATYNEQFF.

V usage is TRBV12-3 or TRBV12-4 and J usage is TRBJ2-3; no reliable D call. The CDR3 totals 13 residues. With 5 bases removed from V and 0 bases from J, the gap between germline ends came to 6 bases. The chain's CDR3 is CASSRISTDTQYF. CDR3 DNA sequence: TGTGCCAGCAGTCGGATCAGCACAGATACGCAGTATTTT.

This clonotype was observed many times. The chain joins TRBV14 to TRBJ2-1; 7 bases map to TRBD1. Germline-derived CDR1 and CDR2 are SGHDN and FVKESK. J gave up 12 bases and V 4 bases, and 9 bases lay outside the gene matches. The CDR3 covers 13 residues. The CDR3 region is CASSPVDGTAQFF. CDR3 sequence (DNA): TGTGCCAGCAGCCCGGTCGACGGGACAGCGCAGTTCTTC.

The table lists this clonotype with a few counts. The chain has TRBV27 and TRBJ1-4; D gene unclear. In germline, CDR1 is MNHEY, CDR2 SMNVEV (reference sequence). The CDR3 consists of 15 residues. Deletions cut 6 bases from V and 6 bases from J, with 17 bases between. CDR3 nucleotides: TGTGCCAGCAGCCACCGCAGAGGGTCGTATGAAAAACTGTTTTTT. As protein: CASSHRRGSYEKLFF.

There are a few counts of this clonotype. CDR3 in amino acids: CASSRQRADTQYF. The CDR3 nucleotides read TGTGCCAGTAGTCGCCAGCGGGCAGATACGCAGTATTTT. V gene TRBV19 combines with J gene TRBJ2-3; weak D call: TRBD2 (6 bases). V was cut by 5 bases and J by 4 bases, with 10 bases left in between. The V gene's germline CDR1 is LNHDA and CDR2 SQIVND (reference sequence). The CDR3 is 13 residues long.

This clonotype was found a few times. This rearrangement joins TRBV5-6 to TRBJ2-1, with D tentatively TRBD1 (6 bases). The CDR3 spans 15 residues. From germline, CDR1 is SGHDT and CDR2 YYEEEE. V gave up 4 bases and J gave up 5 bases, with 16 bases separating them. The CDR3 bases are TGTGCCAGCAGCCGGCTAGGACAGTCGCACAATGAGCAGTTCTTC. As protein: CASSRLGQSHNEQFF.

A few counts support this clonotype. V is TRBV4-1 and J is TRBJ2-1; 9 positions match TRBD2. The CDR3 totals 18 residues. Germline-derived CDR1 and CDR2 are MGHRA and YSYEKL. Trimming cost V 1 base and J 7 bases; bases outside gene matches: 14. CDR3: CASSQVGRGGGAKNEQFF. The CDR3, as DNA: TGCGCCAGCAGCCAAGTGGGTCGTGGCGGGGGGGCAAAAAATGAGCAGTTCTTC.

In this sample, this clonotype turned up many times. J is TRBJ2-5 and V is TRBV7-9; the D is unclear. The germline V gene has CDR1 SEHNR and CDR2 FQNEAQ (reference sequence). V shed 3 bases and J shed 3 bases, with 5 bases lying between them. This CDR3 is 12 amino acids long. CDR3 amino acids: CASSFKKETQYF. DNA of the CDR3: TGTGCCAGCAGCTTTAAAAAAGAGACCCAGTACTTC.

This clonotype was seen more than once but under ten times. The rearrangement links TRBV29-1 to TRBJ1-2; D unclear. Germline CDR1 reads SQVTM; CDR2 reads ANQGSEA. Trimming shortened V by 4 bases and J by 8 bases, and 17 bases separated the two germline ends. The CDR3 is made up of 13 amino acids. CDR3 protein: CSVAAGPRDGYTF. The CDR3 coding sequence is TGCAGCGTTGCGGCTGGTCCACGTGACGGCTACACCTTC.

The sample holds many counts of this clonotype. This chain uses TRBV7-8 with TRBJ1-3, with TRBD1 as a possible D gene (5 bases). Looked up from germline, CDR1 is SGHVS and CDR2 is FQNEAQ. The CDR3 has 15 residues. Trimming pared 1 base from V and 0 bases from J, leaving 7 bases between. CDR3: CASSLDRISGNTIYF. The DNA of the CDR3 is TGTGCCAGCAGCTTAGACAGGATCTCTGGAAACACCATATATTTT.

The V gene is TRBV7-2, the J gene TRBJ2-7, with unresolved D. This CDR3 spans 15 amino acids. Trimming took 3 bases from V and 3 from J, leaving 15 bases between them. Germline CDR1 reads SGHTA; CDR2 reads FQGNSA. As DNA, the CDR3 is TGTGCCAGCAGCTTGAGCGCGGTTGGATACTACGAGCAGTACTTC. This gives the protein CASSLSAVGYYEQYF.

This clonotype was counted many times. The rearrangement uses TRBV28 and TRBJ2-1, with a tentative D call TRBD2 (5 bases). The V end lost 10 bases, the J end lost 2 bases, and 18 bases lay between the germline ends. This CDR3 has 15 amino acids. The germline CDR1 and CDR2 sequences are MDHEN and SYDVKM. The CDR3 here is CAISAKRLAYNEQFF. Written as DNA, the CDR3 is TGTGCCATCTCAGCCAAGCGGTTAGCCTACAATGAGCAGTTCTTC. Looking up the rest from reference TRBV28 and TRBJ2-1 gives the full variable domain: DVKVTQSSRYLVKRTGEKVFLECVQDMDHENMFWYRQDPGLGLRLIYFSYDVKMKEKGDIPEGYSVSREKKERFSLILESASTNQTSMYLCAISAKRLAYNEQFFGPGTRLTVL.

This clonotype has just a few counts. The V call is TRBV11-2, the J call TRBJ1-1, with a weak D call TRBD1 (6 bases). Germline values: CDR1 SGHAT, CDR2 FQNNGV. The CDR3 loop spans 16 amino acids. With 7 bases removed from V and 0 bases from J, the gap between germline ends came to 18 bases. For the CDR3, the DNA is TGTGCCAGCACCCCGTCCGGGGCAGGGGTGAACACTGAAGCTTTCTTT. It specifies CASTPSGAGVNTEAFF.

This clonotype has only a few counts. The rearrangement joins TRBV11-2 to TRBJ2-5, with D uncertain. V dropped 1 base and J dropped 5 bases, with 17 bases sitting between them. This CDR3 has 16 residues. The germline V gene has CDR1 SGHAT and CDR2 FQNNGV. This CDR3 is CASSLARSVRVETQYF. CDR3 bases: TGTGCCAGCAGCTTAGCGCGGTCCGTCCGGGTTGAGACCCAGTACTTC.

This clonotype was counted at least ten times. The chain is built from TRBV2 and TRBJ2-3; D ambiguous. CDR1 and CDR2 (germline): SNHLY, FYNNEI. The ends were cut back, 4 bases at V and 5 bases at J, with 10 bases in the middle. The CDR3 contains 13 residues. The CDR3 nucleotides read TGTGCCAGCAGTGTAGGGATGGGAGATACGCAGTATTTT. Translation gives CASSVGMGDTQYF.

The CDR3 spells CASSQFGQAKGELFF. CDR3 DNA sequence: TGCGCCAGCAGCCAGTTCGGACAGGCGAAGGGGGAGCTGTTTTTT. The V gene is TRBV4-1, the J gene TRBJ2-2; 7 bases are shared with TRBD1. The germline gives CDR1 MGHRA, CDR2 YSYEKL. This CDR3 comprises 15 residues. Trimming at V came to 3 bases and at J to 8 bases, leaving 9 bases not matched to a gene.

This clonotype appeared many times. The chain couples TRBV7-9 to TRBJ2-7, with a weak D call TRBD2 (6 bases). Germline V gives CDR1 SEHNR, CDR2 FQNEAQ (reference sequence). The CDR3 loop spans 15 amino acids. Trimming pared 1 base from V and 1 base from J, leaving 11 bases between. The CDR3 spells CASSLGGDPSYEQYF. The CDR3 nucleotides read TGTGCCAGCAGCTTAGGCGGGGACCCTTCCTACGAGCAGTACTTC.

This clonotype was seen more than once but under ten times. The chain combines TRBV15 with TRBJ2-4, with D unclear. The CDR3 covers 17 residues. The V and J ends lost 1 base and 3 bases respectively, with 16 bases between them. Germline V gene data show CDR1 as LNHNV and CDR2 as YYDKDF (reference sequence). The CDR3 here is CATSRVYISLGKNIQYF. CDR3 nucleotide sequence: TGTGCCACCAGCAGAGTTTACATATCCCTGGGCAAAAACATTCAGTACTTC.